The clone carrying this T cell receptor beta chain was counted ten times or more. This sample was included in a study of beta chain features in type 1 diabetes. Study summary: Patients were similar to healthy donors in age and gender (as well as in cell yields). Sorted cell examination encompassed about 110,000,000 cells across all samples.

The investigators reverse transcribed all of the isolated RNA, so they sequenced expressed TCRB transcripts. Using immunoSEQ multiplex PCR, the repertoire was profiled, and TCRdb retains in-frame clones only, with some absent. The repertoire has about 240,000 clones, 27% of them found once; the top ten carry 4%. The germline V gene encodes CDR1 MGHRA and CDR2 YSYEKL. The V gene end was trimmed by 6 bases and the J gene end by 5 bases; junction bases not matched to a gene: 8. This CDR3 is 15 amino acids long. The sequenced sample consisted of central memory CD4+ T cells from blood. The chain joins TRBV4-1 to TRBJ2-1, with TRBD2 identical over 9 bases. The sequence derives from a young man in good health. The CDR3 loop reads CASSKPSGENNEQFF. In DNA form, the CDR3 reads TGCGCCAGCAGTAAACCTAGCGGGGAGAACAATGAGCAGTTCTTC.